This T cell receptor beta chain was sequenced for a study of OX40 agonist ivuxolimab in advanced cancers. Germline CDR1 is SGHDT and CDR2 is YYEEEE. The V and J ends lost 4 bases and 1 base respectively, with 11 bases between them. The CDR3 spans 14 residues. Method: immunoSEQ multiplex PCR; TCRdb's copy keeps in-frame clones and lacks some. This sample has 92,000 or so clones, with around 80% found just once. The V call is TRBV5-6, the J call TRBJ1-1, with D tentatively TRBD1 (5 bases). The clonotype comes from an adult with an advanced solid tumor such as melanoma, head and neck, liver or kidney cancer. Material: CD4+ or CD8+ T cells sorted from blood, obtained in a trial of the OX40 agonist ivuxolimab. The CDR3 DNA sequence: TGTGCCAGCAGCCTGGGGGTCCAGAACACTGAAGCTTTCTTT. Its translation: CASSLGVQNTEAFF. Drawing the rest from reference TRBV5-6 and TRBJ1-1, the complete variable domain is DAGVTQSPTHLIKTRGQQVTLRCSPKSGHDTVSWYQQALGQGPQFIFQYYEEEERQRGNFPDRFSGHQFPNYSSELNVNALLLGDSALYLCASSLGVQNTEAFFGQGTRLTVV.